The 20 T cell receptor beta chains below come from one sample, sequenced in a study of blood T cell repertoires in COVID-19. Data came from immunoSEQ multiplex PCR; TCRdb stores just in-frame clones and leaves some out. The profile shows under 350,000 clones, more than 75% of them singletons. Sequenced input: peripheral blood. Source of these receptors: a man in his 70s with acute or convalescent COVID-19.

The CDR3: CASTRTGIHEQYF. The CDR3 DNA is TGTGCCAGCACCCGCACAGGGATCCACGAGCAGTACTTC. V and J are TRBV7-8 and TRBJ2-7; D possibly corresponds to TRBD1 (6 bases). Trimming pared 7 bases from V and 5 bases from J, leaving 15 bases between. This CDR3 region has 13 residues. Germline CDR1 and CDR2: SGHVS and FQNEAQ.

This chain links TRBV2 with TRBJ1-2; D might be TRBD1 (6 bases). The V gene lost 8 bases and the J gene lost 3 bases, with 16 bases spanning the gap. The length of the CDR3 is 14 residues. Germline V CDR1 and CDR2: SNHLY, FYNNEI. The CDR3 nucleotides are TGTGCCAGCTGGAGCGGGACACCGCACTATGGCTACACCTTC. Encoded protein: CASWSGTPHYGYTF.

This chain links TRBV7-6 with TRBJ1-1, with TRBD1 as a possible D gene (6 bases). Germline-derived CDR1 and CDR2 are SGHVS and FNYEAQ. V was clipped by 4 bases and J by 1 base, with 19 bases between them. The CDR3 is 17 residues long. The CDR3 bases are TGTGCCAGCAGCTCTCCCACCTCAGGGGAAAGGAACACTGAAGCTTTCTTT. Residues: CASSSPTSGERNTEAFF. Full variable domain (rest looked up from reference TRBV7-6 and TRBJ1-1): GAGVSQSPRYKVTKRGQDVALRCDPISGHVSLYWYRQALGQGPEFLTYFNYEAQQDKSGLPNDRFSAERPEGSISTLTIQRTEQRDSAMYRCASSSPTSGERNTEAFFGQGTRLTVV.

V gene TRBV4-3 combines with J gene TRBJ2-3; possibly TRBD1 for D (5 bases). The V gene lost 4 bases and the J gene lost 3 bases, with 17 bases spanning the gap. The CDR3 spans 16 residues. CDR1 and CDR2 (germline): LGHNA, YSLEER. CDR3 residues: CASSLFMAGQTDTQYF. In nucleotides, the CDR3 is TGCGCCAGCAGCCTATTCATGGCAGGGCAAACAGATACGCAGTATTTT.

The V call is TRBV4-1, the J call TRBJ2-7; a possible D gene is TRBD2 (6 bases). V was shortened by 4 bases and J by 7 bases, with 23 bases between the two germline ends. CDR3 size: 16 residues. CDR1 and CDR2 (germline): MGHRA, YSYEKL. The CDR3 sequence: CASSLSSSGVEKEQYF. DNA for the CDR3: TGCGCCAGCAGCCTCTCCAGCTCGGGAGTCGAGAAGGAGCAGTACTTC.

The chain links TRBV7-2 to TRBJ2-3, with 8 bases aligning to TRBD2. The CDR3 is 16 residues long. The germline CDR1 and CDR2 sequences are SGHTA and FQGNSA. With 7 bases clipped from V and 6 bases from J, the junction kept 15 bases outside the gene matches. CDR3 coding DNA: TGTGCCAGCACCCCGATACTAGCGGTAGGCGCGGATACGCAGTATTTT. Translating gives CASTPILAVGADTQYF.

The table lists this clone with a few counts. The V gene is TRBV5-4, the J gene TRBJ2-1; 7 nucleotides agree with TRBD1. The CDR3 is 15 residues long. The V gene end was trimmed by 0 bases and the J gene end by 2 bases; junction bases not matched to a gene: 2. The germline CDR1 and CDR2 sequences are SGHNT and YYREEE (reference sequence). The CDR3 DNA reads TGTGCCAGCAGCTTGGAGGGGGCGCCCTACAATGAGCAGTTCTTC. This encodes CASSLEGAPYNEQFF.

In this sample, this clone turned up a few times. V gene TRBV7-2 combines with J gene TRBJ2-3; 12 bases align to TRBD1. J lost 4 bases, V lost 3 bases, and 8 bases had no gene match. The germline V gene has CDR1 SGHTA and CDR2 FQGNSA. The CDR3 is made up of 17 amino acids. CDR3 nucleotides: TGTGCCAGCAGCTTCGTCTTCGGGACAGGGGGCTCAGATACGCAGTATTTT. It specifies CASSFVFGTGGSDTQYF. The entire variable domain, with the rest obtained from reference TRBV7-2 and TRBJ2-3, is as follows: GAGVSQSPSNKVTEKGKDVELRCDPISGHTALYWYRQSLGQGLEFLIYFQGNSAPDKSGLPSDRFSAERTGGSVSTLTIQRTQQEDSAVYLCASSFVFGTGGSDTQYFGPGTRLTVL.

The chain combines TRBV4-2 with TRBJ2-5, with 13 bases identical to TRBD2. V shed 4 bases, J shed 2 bases, and the junction held 1 base outside the gene matches. Germline V gene lookup returns CDR1 LGHNA and CDR2 YNFKEQ. This CDR3 contains 15 residues. This chain's CDR3 is CASSLGLAGQETQYF. The CDR3 region has the DNA TGTGCCAGCAGCCTGGGACTAGCGGGACAAGAGACCCAGTACTTC.

The rearrangement uses TRBV28 and TRBJ2-1; TRBD2 agrees at 14 bases. CDR3 length: 13 amino acids. The junction had 7 bases not matched to a gene; V was cut back by 6 bases and J by 15 bases. The germline V gene encodes CDR1 MDHEN and CDR2 SYDVKM. CDR3: CASRPGTSGSLFF. CDR3 in DNA: TGTGCCAGCAGGCCCGGGACTAGCGGGAGTTTGTTCTTC.

V gene TRBV28 combines with J gene TRBJ1-1, with TRBD1 matching over 9 bases. The V and J ends lost 6 bases and 10 bases, in that order; junction bases with no gene match: 9. Germline V gives CDR1 MDHEN, CDR2 SYDVKM. This CDR3 is 13 amino acids long. The CDR3 reads CASSNTGGESAFF. The CDR3 coding sequence is TGTGCCAGCAGCAACACAGGGGGCGAATCAGCTTTCTTT.

The chain recombines TRBV3-1 (or the pseudogene TRBV3-2) with TRBJ2-1, with D perhaps matching TRBD2 (5 bases). The CDR3 runs 12 residues. V was cut by 2 bases and J by 8 bases, with 7 bases left in between. Germline CDR1 and CDR2: LGHDT and YNNKEL (reference sequence). The CDR3 reads CASSQLADEQFF. The CDR3 coding sequence is TGTGCCAGCAGCCAACTAGCCGATGAGCAGTTCTTC.

V is TRBV4-2 and J is TRBJ2-7; 8 bases are a match to TRBD1. Trimming took 3 bases from V and 6 from J; bases not matched to a gene: 10. Per the germline V gene, CDR1 is LGHNA and CDR2 is YNFKEQ. This CDR3 contains 15 residues. The CDR3 DNA reads TGTGCCAGCAGCCACGCGGACAGGGCAGGGGTCGAGCAGTACTTC. This sequence encodes CASSHADRAGVEQYF.

The chain employs TRBV7-2 and TRBJ2-5; perhaps TRBD2 as D (6 bases). Per the germline V gene, CDR1 is SGHTA and CDR2 is FQGNSA. This CDR3 comprises 14 residues. Trimming shortened V by 5 bases and J by 1 base, and 11 bases separated the two germline ends. CDR3 loop: CASSTSGLQETQYF. The CDR3 nucleotides are TGTGCCAGCAGCACCTCGGGACTCCAAGAGACCCAGTACTTC.

This chain joins TRBV11-3 and TRBJ2-2, with D possibly matching TRBD2 (6 bases). Germline loops: CDR1 SGHNT, CDR2 YENEEA. This CDR3 comprises 18 residues. Trimming removed 5 bases at V and 3 bases at J, with 22 bases between. The CDR3 is CASSPHSIATGDTGELFF. The CDR3 DNA reads as TGTGCCAGCAGCCCCCACTCGATAGCTACGGGGGACACCGGGGAGCTGTTTTTT.

This chain joins TRBV9 and TRBJ2-3; D is possibly TRBD1 (5 bases). The germline gives CDR1 SGDLS, CDR2 YYNGEE. V lost 1 base to trimming and J lost 1 base, with 10 bases between them. CDR3 length: 15 amino acids. CDR3 protein: CASSVWGRGTDTQYF. The DNA for the CDR3 is TGTGCCAGCAGCGTATGGGGCAGGGGCACAGATACGCAGTATTTT.

The chain employs TRBV2 and TRBJ2-5, with TRBD2 identical over 9 bases. The CDR3 extends over 16 amino acids. J gave up 10 bases and V 1 base, and 13 bases lay outside the gene matches. Per the germline V gene, CDR1 is SNHLY and CDR2 is FYNNEI. CDR3 protein: CASSEVAGGLLWGQYF. In nucleotides, the CDR3 is TGTGCCAGCAGTGAAGTGGCGGGGGGGCTCCTTTGGGGCCAGTACTTC.

The V call is TRBV21-1, the J call TRBJ2-4; TRBD1, the D gene given by the table, was not confirmed from the DNA. TRBV21-1 is a recognized pseudogene. The length of the CDR3 is 18 residues. CDR3 sequence (DNA): TGTGCCAGCAGCAAAGCGCTTTATCGACAAATAAGGAAAAACATTCAGTACTTC. It encodes CASSKALYRQIRKNIQYF.

The chain couples TRBV4-2 to TRBJ2-3; the match to TRBD2 covers 10 bases. The junction had 13 bases not matched to a gene; V was cut back by 3 bases and J by 4 bases. Germline CDR1 reads LGHNA; CDR2 reads YNFKEQ. The CDR3 is made up of 18 amino acids. The CDR3 loop reads CASSHGSGGSGKADTQYF. CDR3 DNA: TGTGCCAGCAGCCACGGTAGCGGGGGGTCGGGTAAGGCAGATACGCAGTATTTT.

The gene calls are TRBV3-1 (or the pseudogene TRBV3-2) and TRBJ1-1, with 7 bases that match TRBD1. CDR3 length: 18 amino acids. Germline V gene sequence: CDR1 LGHDT, CDR2 YNNKEL (reference sequence). The trim removed 1 base at V and 0 bases at J, leaving 11 bases unmatched. The CDR3 sequence is CASSQGFGTANLNTEAFF. The CDR3 DNA sequence: TGTGCCAGCAGCCAAGGCTTTGGGACAGCTAATTTGAACACTGAAGCTTTCTTT.